Listed below are T cell receptor beta chains from one sample, sequenced in a study of technical replicates of blood from a few donors. Method: immunoSEQ multiplex PCR; TCRdb's copy keeps in-frame clones and lacks some. The table lists approximately 73,000 clones, roughly 93% of them singletons. The sample consisted of T cells isolated from PBMCs. All receptors come from a human donor in good health. CDR3s include the opening cysteine and the closing phenylalanine or tryptophan. Fields, in order: V gene, D gene, clone size, J gene, CDR3 protein, CDR3 DNA. A D gene is named only where the DNA matches it firmly. Not every row has a clone size; where given, it reads once, few, many or a size class.

v_gene: TRBV9
d_gene: TRBD1
abundance: .
j_gene: TRBJ2-1
CDR3aa: CASSAGQGATNEQFF
CDR3nt: TGTGCCAGCAGCGCCGGACAGGGGGCAACGAATGAGCAGTTCTTC

v_gene: TRBV28
d_gene: .
abundance: .
j_gene: TRBJ2-5
CDR3aa: CASSPPVQETQYF
CDR3nt: TGTGCCAGCAGTCCCCCCGTACAAGAGACCCAGTACTTC

v_gene: TRBV11-3
d_gene: TRBD1
abundance: .
j_gene: TRBJ2-2
CDR3aa: CASSVHPGQDTGELFF
CDR3nt: TGTGCCAGCAGCGTCCACCCGGGACAGGACACCGGGGAGCTGTTTTTT

v_gene: TRBV19
d_gene: TRBD1
abundance: .
j_gene: TRBJ1-2
CDR3aa: CASSFKRQGVLYNYGYTF
CDR3nt: TGTGCCAGTAGTTTCAAAAGACAGGGGGTCCTCTATAACTATGGCTACACCTTC

v_gene: TRBV14
d_gene: .
abundance: .
j_gene: TRBJ2-7
CDR3aa: CASSQWGDSYEQYF
CDR3nt: TGTGCCAGCAGCCAATGGGGCGACAGCTACGAGCAGTACTTC

v_gene: TRBV11-2
d_gene: .
abundance: .
j_gene: TRBJ1-5
CDR3aa: CASSPVGEAQPQHF
CDR3nt: TGTGCCAGCAGCCCAGTGGGGGAGGCTCAGCCCCAGCATTTT

v_gene: TRBV14
d_gene: .
abundance: .
j_gene: TRBJ2-7
CDR3aa: CASSQEFLPSYEQYF
CDR3nt: TGTGCCAGCAGCCAAGAGTTTCTTCCGTCCTACGAGCAGTACTTC

v_gene: TRBV15
d_gene: TRBD1
abundance: .
j_gene: TRBJ1-5
CDR3aa: CATSRGRDSHQPQHF
CDR3nt: TGTGCCACCAGCAGAGGCCGGGACAGTCATCAGCCCCAGCATTTT

v_gene: TRBV10-3
d_gene: .
abundance: .
j_gene: TRBJ2-3
CDR3aa: CAIRLTGNRPDTQYF
CDR3nt: TGTGCCATCAGATTAACCGGGAACCGCCCAGATACGCAGTATTTT

v_gene: TRBV7-6
d_gene: .
abundance: .
j_gene: TRBJ1-1
CDR3aa: CASSLEGENTEAFF
CDR3nt: TGTGCCAGCAGCTTAGAGGGAGAGAACACTGAAGCTTTCTTT

v_gene: TRBV2
d_gene: TRBD2
abundance: .
j_gene: TRBJ2-1
CDR3aa: CASSDPGAGGFWSSYNEQFF
CDR3nt: TGTGCCAGCAGTGATCCGGGAGCGGGAGGTTTTTGGAGCTCCTACAATGAGCAGTTCTTC

v_gene: TRBV5-1
d_gene: TRBD2
abundance: once
j_gene: TRBJ2-3
CDR3aa: CASSFTSGGTTDTQYF
CDR3nt: TGCGCCAGCAGCTTTACTAGCGGGGGGACCACAGATACGCAGTATTTT

v_gene: TRBV9
d_gene: .
abundance: .
j_gene: TRBJ1-4
CDR3aa: CASSNTATNEKLFF
CDR3nt: TGTGCCAGCAGCAACACCGCAACTAATGAAAAACTGTTTTTT

v_gene: TRBV2
d_gene: TRBD2
abundance: few
j_gene: TRBJ2-7
CDR3aa: CATFRDYSYEQYF
CDR3nt: TGTGCCACCTTCCGGGACTACTCCTACGAGCAGTACTTC

v_gene: TRBV28
d_gene: TRBD1
abundance: .
j_gene: TRBJ2-3
CDR3aa: CASSLGQGPPTDTQYF
CDR3nt: TGTGCCAGCAGTTTGGGACAGGGGCCCCCCACAGATACGCAGTATTTT

v_gene: TRBV11-2
d_gene: TRBD1
abundance: .
j_gene: TRBJ1-2
CDR3aa: CASSLGTGESSYGYTF
CDR3nt: TGTGCCAGCAGCTTGGGGACAGGGGAAAGTAGCTATGGCTACACCTTC

v_gene: TRBV7-9
d_gene: .
abundance: .
j_gene: TRBJ1-1
CDR3aa: CASSGPGGRTEAFF
CDR3nt: TGTGCCAGCAGCGGTCCGGGAGGAAGAACTGAAGCTTTCTTT

v_gene: TRBV7-8
d_gene: TRBD2
abundance: few
j_gene: TRBJ2-1
CDR3aa: CASSLLAGGPLINEQFF
CDR3nt: TGTGCCAGCAGCTTATTAGCGGGAGGGCCGTTGATCAATGAGCAGTTCTTC

v_gene: TRBV5-1
d_gene: .
abundance: .
j_gene: TRBJ1-1
CDR3aa: CASSVQGLMNTEAFF
CDR3nt: TGCGCCAGCTCTGTTCAGGGGTTAATGAACACTGAAGCTTTCTTT

v_gene: TRBV18
d_gene: .
abundance: .
j_gene: TRBJ2-7
CDR3aa: CASSQPGEGYEQYF
CDR3nt: TGTGCCAGCTCGCAACCGGGAGAAGGGTACGAGCAGTACTTC

v_gene: TRBV27
d_gene: TRBD1
abundance: once
j_gene: TRBJ2-7
CDR3aa: CASSPMTGNFRYEQYF
CDR3nt: TGTGCCAGCAGTCCCATGACAGGGAATTTTCGCTACGAGCAGTACTTC

v_gene: TRBV7-2
d_gene: .
abundance: .
j_gene: TRBJ2-7
CDR3aa: CASTVAIAYEQYF
CDR3nt: TGTGCCAGCACCGTAGCAATAGCCTACGAGCAGTACTTC

v_gene: TRBV10-3
d_gene: TRBD1
abundance: .
j_gene: TRBJ1-2
CDR3aa: CAIPGGAYGYTF
CDR3nt: TGTGCCATCCCAGGGGGCGCTTATGGCTACACCTTC

v_gene: TRBV28
d_gene: .
abundance: .
j_gene: TRBJ1-5
CDR3aa: CASQSGRGGSQPQHF
CDR3nt: TGTGCCAGCCAGTCGGGGCGGGGGGGCTCTCAGCCCCAGCATTTT

v_gene: TRBV6-5
d_gene: TRBD1
abundance: .
j_gene: TRBJ1-2
CDR3aa: CASSYLRAGGYGYTF
CDR3nt: TGTGCCAGCAGTTACCTGAGGGCAGGGGGTTATGGCTACACCTTC

v_gene: TRBV6-5
d_gene: .
abundance: once
j_gene: TRBJ2-4
CDR3aa: CASSYSSGSDKNIQYF
CDR3nt: TGTGCCAGCAGTTACTCTTCGGGGAGTGACAAAAACATTCAGTACTTC

v_gene: TRBV27
d_gene: TRBD2
abundance: once
j_gene: TRBJ2-7
CDR3aa: CASSSKASGPYEQYF
CDR3nt: TGTGCCAGCAGTTCGAAAGCTAGCGGGCCCTACGAGCAGTACTTC

v_gene: TRBV14
d_gene: .
abundance: .
j_gene: TRBJ2-1
CDR3aa: CASSHSSGLPYNEQFF
CDR3nt: TGTGCCAGCAGCCACAGTAGCGGATTACCTTACAATGAGCAGTTCTTC

v_gene: TRBV4-1
d_gene: .
abundance: few
j_gene: TRBJ1-1
CDR3aa: CASSQYRGTNTEAFF
CDR3nt: TGCGCCAGCAGCCAATATCGGGGGACGAACACTGAAGCTTTCTTT

v_gene: TRBV30
d_gene: .
abundance: once
j_gene: TRBJ1-1
CDR3aa: CAWKYGQLENTEAFF
CDR3nt: TGTGCCTGGAAGTATGGACAGCTCGAGAACACTGAAGCTTTCTTT

v_gene: TRBV5-1
d_gene: .
abundance: .
j_gene: TRBJ2-7
CDR3aa: CASSMELSSYEQYF
CDR3nt: TGCGCCAGCAGCATGGAACTGAGCTCCTACGAGCAGTACTTC

v_gene: TRBV4-2
d_gene: TRBD1
abundance: .
j_gene: TRBJ2-1
CDR3aa: CASSQGYRGHRAYNEQFF
CDR3nt: TGTGCCAGCAGCCAAGGGTACAGGGGGCATAGAGCCTACAATGAGCAGTTCTTC

v_gene: TRBV10-1
d_gene: .
abundance: .
j_gene: TRBJ2-5
CDR3aa: CASNKEPGETQYF
CDR3nt: TGCGCCAGCAATAAAGAGCCCGGGGAGACCCAGTACTTC

v_gene: TRBV7-9
d_gene: .
abundance: .
j_gene: TRBJ2-3
CDR3aa: CATSGVDTQYF
CDR3nt: TGTGCCACCTCAGGGGTAGATACGCAGTATTTT

v_gene: TRBV6-5
d_gene: .
abundance: .
j_gene: TRBJ2-2
CDR3aa: CASSYSLSGSTGELFF
CDR3nt: TGTGCCAGCAGTTACTCTCTTAGCGGTTCCACCGGGGAGCTGTTTTTT

v_gene: TRBV19
d_gene: .
abundance: .
j_gene: TRBJ2-1
CDR3aa: CASSPLAVSLFF
CDR3nt: TGTGCCAGTAGTCCCCTAGCTGTAAGCCTGTTCTTC

v_gene: TRBV7-3
d_gene: .
abundance: .
j_gene: TRBJ2-1
CDR3aa: CASSSSDYNEQFF
CDR3nt: TGTGCCAGCAGCTCTAGCGACTACAATGAGCAGTTCTTC

v_gene: TRBV18
d_gene: .
abundance: .
j_gene: TRBJ1-2
CDR3aa: CASSAYLDSSNYGYTF
CDR3nt: TGTGCCAGCTCAGCCTACCTCGATAGCTCTAACTATGGCTACACCTTC

v_gene: TRBV5-1
d_gene: TRBD1
abundance: .
j_gene: TRBJ1-2
CDR3aa: CASSFGKGATIMDYGYTF
CDR3nt: TGCGCCAGCAGCTTTGGTAAGGGGGCGACCATTATGGACTATGGCTACACCTTC

v_gene: TRBV10-3
d_gene: TRBD2
abundance: .
j_gene: TRBJ2-3
CDR3aa: CAISDFLAADTQYF
CDR3nt: TGTGCCATCAGTGATTTTCTAGCGGCAGATACGCAGTATTTT

v_gene: TRBV7-9
d_gene: TRBD1
abundance: .
j_gene: TRBJ2-7
CDR3aa: CASSLAGAGGSSYEQYF
CDR3nt: TGTGCCAGCAGCTTAGCGGGGGCAGGGGGAAGCTCCTACGAGCAGTACTTC

v_gene: TRBV20-1
d_gene: .
abundance: .
j_gene: TRBJ2-7
CDR3aa: CSARAANEQYF
CDR3nt: TGCAGTGCTAGAGCTGCTAACGAGCAGTACTTC

v_gene: TRBV9
d_gene: TRBD1
abundance: .
j_gene: TRBJ1-3
CDR3aa: CASSVSTGGVSGNTIYF
CDR3nt: TGTGCCAGCAGCGTATCAACAGGGGGCGTCTCTGGAAACACCATATATTTT

v_gene: TRBV5-1
d_gene: TRBD2
abundance: .
j_gene: TRBJ2-7
CDR3aa: CASSGTSGYEQYF
CDR3nt: TGCGCCAGCAGTGGGACTAGCGGCTACGAGCAGTACTTC

v_gene: TRBV30
d_gene: TRBD2
abundance: .
j_gene: TRBJ2-5
CDR3aa: CAWSGRGGLTQYF
CDR3nt: TGTGCCTGGAGTGGGCGGGGGGGCCTGACCCAGTACTTC

v_gene: TRBV29-1
d_gene: .
abundance: .
j_gene: TRBJ2-7
CDR3aa: CSVEKPGLPSYEQYF
CDR3nt: TGCAGCGTCGAAAAACCGGGACTCCCCTCCTACGAGCAGTACTTC

v_gene: TRBV12-5
d_gene: TRBD2
abundance: .
j_gene: TRBJ2-5
CDR3aa: CASGLTGGRETQYF
CDR3nt: TGTGCTAGTGGTTTGACGGGGGGGCGGGAGACCCAGTACTTC

v_gene: TRBV7-6
d_gene: TRBD1
abundance: .
j_gene: TRBJ2-7
CDR3aa: CASSQGQGPLYEQYF
CDR3nt: TGTGCCAGCAGCCAAGGACAGGGGCCCCTATACGAGCAGTACTTC

v_gene: TRBV5-1
d_gene: .
abundance: once
j_gene: TRBJ2-1
CDR3aa: CASSLAPSYNEQFF
CDR3nt: TGCGCCAGCAGCTTAGCCCCTTCCTACAATGAGCAGTTCTTC

v_gene: TRBV27
d_gene: TRBD2
abundance: once
j_gene: TRBJ2-4
CDR3aa: CASSLKGGGTKNIQYF
CDR3nt: TGTGCCAGCAGTTTAAAGGGCGGGGGAACCAAAAACATTCAGTACTTC

v_gene: TRBV7-3
d_gene: TRBD2
abundance: .
j_gene: TRBJ2-5
CDR3aa: CASSLTSGVQETQYF
CDR3nt: TGTGCCAGCAGCTTGACTAGCGGGGTACAAGAGACCCAGTACTTC

v_gene: TRBV7-3
d_gene: .
abundance: .
j_gene: TRBJ1-3
CDR3aa: CASSSGNGNTIYF
CDR3nt: TGTGCCAGCAGCAGCGGGAACGGAAACACCATATATTTT

v_gene: TRBV4-1
d_gene: TRBD1
abundance: .
j_gene: TRBJ1-4
CDR3aa: CASSQGSGGGEKLFF
CDR3nt: TGCGCCAGCAGCCAAGGATCAGGGGGCGGTGAAAAACTGTTTTTT

v_gene: TRBV10-1
d_gene: TRBD1
abundance: once
j_gene: TRBJ1-1
CDR3aa: CASSESWQGAAEAFF
CDR3nt: TGCGCCAGCAGTGAGTCGTGGCAGGGGGCAGCTGAAGCTTTCTTT

v_gene: TRBV6-1
d_gene: .
abundance: .
j_gene: TRBJ1-4
CDR3aa: CARGGAGATNEKLFF
CDR3nt: TGTGCCAGGGGGGGGGCAGGGGCAACTAATGAAAAACTGTTTTTT